The T cell receptor (beta chain) under discussion was sequenced for a study of T cells in tumors after PD-1 blockade. Turning to the study itself: Patients had no prior checkpoint blockade, systemic immunosuppressants, or anti-cancer therapy within 4 weeks. Study findings and constraints: About 41% of tumor TCR clonotypes were also found in blood.

The data were produced by immunoSEQ multiplex PCR, yet TCRdb's version contains in-frame clones alone and is incomplete. Among 54,000 or so clones listed, around four fifths were seen once. To note about this clone: Antigen: not known.

The source is a human donor with basal cell carcinoma. The sample was PBMCs, taken before anti-PD-1 treatment.

The CDR3 region has the DNA TGCGCCAGCAGTAAGGACACTCTCATGAACACTGAAGCTTTCTTT. This sequence encodes CASSKDTLMNTEAFF. The V and J genes are TRBV5-1 and TRBJ1-1, with TRBD1 as a possible D gene (5 bases). Germline V lookup: CDR1 SGHRS, CDR2 YFSETQ. V lost 5 bases to trimming and J lost 0 bases, with 14 bases between them. CDR3 length equals 15 residues.